The clone carrying this T cell receptor beta chain was picked up one time. CDR3 length: 15 residues. The junction had 4 bases not matched to a gene; V was cut back by 5 bases and J by 1 base. Germline CDR1 and CDR2: MNHEY and SMNVEV (reference sequence). The data were obtained in a study of shared clonotypes between healthy human individuals. Turning to the study itself: Aged 18 to 49, the donors were a couple of women and three men.

The table came from immunoSEQ multiplex PCR; TCRdb's copy has only in-frame clones and leaves some out. Of about 510,000 clones detected, about four fifths appear once; the ten largest clones hold under 15%. This clonotype was sampled from a woman in her 40s in good health. Some clones in this sample may be carry-over from other donors' samples. This chain joins TRBV27 and TRBJ1-3; 8 bases agree with TRBD1. The material sequenced was PBMCs. CDR3 coding DNA: TGTGCCAGCAGTCCACAGGGGGGGTCTGGAAACACCATATATTTT. It translates to CASSPQGGSGNTIYF.